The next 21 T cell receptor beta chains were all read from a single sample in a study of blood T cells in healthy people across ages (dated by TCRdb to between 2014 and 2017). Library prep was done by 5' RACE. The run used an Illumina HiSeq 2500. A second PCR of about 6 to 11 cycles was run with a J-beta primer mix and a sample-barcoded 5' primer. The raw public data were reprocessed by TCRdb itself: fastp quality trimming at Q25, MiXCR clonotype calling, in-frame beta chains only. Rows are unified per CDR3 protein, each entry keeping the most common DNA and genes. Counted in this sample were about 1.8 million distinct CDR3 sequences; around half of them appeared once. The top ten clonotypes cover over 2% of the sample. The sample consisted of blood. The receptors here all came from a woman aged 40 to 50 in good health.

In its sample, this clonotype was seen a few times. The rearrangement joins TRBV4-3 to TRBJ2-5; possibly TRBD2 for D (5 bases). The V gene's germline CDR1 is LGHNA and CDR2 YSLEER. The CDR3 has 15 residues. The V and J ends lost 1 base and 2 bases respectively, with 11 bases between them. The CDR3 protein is CASSQGRQTQETQYF. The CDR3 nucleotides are TGCGCCAGCAGCCAAGGGAGGCAGACTCAAGAGACCCAGTACTTC.

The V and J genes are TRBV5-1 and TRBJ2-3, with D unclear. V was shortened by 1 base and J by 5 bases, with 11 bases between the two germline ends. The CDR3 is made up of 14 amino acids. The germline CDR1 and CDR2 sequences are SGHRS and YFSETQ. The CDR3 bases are TGCGCCAGCAGCTTGATCGCCCTCAAAGATACGCAGTATTTT. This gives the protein CASSLIALKDTQYF.

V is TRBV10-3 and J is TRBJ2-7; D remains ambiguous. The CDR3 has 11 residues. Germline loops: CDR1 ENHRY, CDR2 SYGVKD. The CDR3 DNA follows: TGTGCATCCGAGGACGGCTACGAGCAGTACTTC. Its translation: CASEDGYEQYF.

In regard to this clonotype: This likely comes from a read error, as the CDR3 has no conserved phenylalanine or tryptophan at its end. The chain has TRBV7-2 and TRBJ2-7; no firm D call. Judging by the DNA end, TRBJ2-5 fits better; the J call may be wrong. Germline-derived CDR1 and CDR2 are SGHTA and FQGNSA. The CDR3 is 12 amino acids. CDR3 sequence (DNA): TGTGCCAGCAGATCATCGGTAGAGACCCAGTACCTC. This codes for CASRSSVETQYL.

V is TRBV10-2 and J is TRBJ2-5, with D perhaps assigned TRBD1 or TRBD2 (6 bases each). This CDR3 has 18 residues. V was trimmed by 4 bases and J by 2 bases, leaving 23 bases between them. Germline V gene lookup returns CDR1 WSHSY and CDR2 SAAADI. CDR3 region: CASSGTGAGGLLQETQYF. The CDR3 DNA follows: TGCGCCAGCAGTGGTACGGGGGCTGGAGGGCTGTTACAAGAGACCCAGTACTTC.

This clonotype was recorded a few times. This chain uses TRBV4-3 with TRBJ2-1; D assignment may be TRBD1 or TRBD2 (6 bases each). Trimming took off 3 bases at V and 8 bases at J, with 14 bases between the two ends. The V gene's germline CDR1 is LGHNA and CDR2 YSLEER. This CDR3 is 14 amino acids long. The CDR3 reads CASSHLPGGDEQFF. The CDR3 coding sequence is TGCGCCAGCAGCCACTTACCCGGGGGCGATGAGCAGTTCTTC.

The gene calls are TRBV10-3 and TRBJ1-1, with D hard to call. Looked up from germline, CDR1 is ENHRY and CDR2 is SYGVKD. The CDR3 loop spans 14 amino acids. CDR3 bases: TGTGGTGTTCGGCCCGCCGGGATGAACACTGAAGCTTTCTTT. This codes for CGVRPAGMNTEAFF.

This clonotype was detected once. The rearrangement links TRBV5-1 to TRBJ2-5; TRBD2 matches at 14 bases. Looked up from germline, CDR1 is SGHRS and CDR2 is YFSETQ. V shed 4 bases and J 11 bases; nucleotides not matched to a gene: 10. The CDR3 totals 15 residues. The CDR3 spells CASSKGLAGVHEQYF. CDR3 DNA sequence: TGCGCCAGCAGCAAGGGACTAGCGGGGGTACATGAGCAGTACTTC.

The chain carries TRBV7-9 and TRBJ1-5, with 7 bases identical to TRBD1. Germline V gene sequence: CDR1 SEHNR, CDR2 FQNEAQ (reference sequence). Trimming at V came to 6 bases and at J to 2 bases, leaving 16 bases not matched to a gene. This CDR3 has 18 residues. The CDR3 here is CASSSTATGDSGNQPQHF. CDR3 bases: TGTGCCAGCAGTTCTACGGCAACGGGGGACAGCGGCAATCAGCCCCAGCATTTT.

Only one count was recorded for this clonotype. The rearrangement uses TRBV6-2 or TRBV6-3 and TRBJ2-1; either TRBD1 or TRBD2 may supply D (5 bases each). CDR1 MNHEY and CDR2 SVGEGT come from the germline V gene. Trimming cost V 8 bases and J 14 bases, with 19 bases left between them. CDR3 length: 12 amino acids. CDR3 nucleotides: TGTGCCAGCGGGGGTTCCCTACACAACAAGTTCTTC. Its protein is CASGGSLHNKFF.

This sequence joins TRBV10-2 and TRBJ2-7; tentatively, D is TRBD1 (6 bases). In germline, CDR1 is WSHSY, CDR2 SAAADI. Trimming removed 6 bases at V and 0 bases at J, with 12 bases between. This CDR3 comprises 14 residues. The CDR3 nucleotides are TGCGCCAGCAGACAGGGTTCGGGCTCCTACGAGCAGTACTTC. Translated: CASRQGSGSYEQYF.

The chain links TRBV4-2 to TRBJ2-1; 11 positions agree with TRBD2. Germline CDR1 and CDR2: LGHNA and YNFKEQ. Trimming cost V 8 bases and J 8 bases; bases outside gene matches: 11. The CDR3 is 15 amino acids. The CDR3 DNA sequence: TGTGCCAGCGCTAGTAGCGGGGGGGCCGGCGATGAGCAGTTCTTC. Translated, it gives CASASSGGAGDEQFF.

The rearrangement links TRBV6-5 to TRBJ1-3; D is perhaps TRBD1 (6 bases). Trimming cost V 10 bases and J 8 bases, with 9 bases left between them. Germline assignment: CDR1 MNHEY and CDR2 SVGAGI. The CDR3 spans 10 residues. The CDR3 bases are TGTGCCACCAGGGGAGACACCATATATTTT. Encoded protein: CATRGDTIYF.

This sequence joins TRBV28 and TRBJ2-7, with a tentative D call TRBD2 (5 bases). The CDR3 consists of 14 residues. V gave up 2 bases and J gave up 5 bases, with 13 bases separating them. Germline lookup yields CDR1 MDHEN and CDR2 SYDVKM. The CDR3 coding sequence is TGTGCCAGCAGTTTAAGACGGGGTGGCCACGAGCAGTACTTC. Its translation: CASSLRRGGHEQYF.

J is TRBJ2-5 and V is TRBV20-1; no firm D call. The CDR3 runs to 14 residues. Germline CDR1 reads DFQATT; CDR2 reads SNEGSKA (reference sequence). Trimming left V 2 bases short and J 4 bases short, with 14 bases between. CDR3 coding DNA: TGCAGTGCTAGACTCCGGAGTACCCTAGAGACCCAGTACTTC. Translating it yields CSARLRSTLETQYF.

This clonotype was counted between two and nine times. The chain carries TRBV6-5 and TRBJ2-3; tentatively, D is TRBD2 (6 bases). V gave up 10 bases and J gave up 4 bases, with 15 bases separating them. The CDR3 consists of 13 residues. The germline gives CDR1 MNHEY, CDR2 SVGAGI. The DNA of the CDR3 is TGTGCCACTACGACTAGACGCGCAGATACGCAGTATTTT. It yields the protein CATTTRRADTQYF.

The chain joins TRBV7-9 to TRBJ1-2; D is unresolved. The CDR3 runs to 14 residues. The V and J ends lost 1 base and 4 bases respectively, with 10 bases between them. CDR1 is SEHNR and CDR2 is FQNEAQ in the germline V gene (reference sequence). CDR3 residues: CASSLGLESYGYTF. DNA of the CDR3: TGTGCCAGCAGCTTAGGTCTTGAGAGCTATGGCTACACCTTC.

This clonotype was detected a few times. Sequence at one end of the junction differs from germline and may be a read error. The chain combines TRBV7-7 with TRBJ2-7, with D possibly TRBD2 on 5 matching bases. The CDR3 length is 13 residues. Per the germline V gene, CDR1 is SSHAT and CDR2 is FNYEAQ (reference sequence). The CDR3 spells CASSPMGEYEQYF. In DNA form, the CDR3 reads TGTGCTAGCAGCCCCATGGGAGAATACGAGCAGTACTTC.

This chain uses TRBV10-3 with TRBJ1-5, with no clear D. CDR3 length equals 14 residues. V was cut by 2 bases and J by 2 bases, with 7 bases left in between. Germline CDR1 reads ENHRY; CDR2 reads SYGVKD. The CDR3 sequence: CAISEGQGNQPQHF. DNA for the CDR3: TGTGCCATCAGTGAGGGGCAAGGCAATCAGCCCCAGCATTTT.

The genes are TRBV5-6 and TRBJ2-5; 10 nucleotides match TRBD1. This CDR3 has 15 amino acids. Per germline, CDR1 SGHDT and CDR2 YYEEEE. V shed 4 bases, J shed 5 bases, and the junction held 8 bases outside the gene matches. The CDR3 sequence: CASSPTDRGRETQYF. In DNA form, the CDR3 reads TGTGCCAGCAGCCCTACGGACAGGGGGAGGGAGACCCAGTACTTC. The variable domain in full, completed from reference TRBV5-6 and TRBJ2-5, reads DAGVTQSPTHLIKTRGQQVTLRCSPKSGHDTVSWYQQALGQGPQFIFQYYEEEERQRGNFPDRFSGHQFPNYSSELNVNALLLGDSALYLCASSPTDRGRETQYFGPGTRLLVL.

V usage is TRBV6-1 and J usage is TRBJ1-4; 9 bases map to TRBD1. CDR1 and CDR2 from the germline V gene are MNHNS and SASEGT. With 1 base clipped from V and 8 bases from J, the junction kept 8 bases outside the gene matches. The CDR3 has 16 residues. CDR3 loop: CASSEVDRGTREKLFF. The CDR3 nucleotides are TGTGCCAGCAGTGAAGTTGACAGGGGGACGAGGGAAAAACTGTTTTTT.